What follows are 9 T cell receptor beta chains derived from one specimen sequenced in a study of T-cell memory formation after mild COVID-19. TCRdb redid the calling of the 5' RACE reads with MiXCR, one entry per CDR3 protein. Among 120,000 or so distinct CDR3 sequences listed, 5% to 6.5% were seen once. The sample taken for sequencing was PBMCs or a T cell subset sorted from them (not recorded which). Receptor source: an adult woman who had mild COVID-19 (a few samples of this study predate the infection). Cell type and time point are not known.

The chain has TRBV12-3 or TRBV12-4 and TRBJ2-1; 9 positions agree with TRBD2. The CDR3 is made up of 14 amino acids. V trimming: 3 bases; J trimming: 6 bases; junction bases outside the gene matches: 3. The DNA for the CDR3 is TGTGCCAGCAGTTTTAGCGGGAGCGGCAATGAGCAGTTCTTC. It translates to CASSFSGSGNEQFF.

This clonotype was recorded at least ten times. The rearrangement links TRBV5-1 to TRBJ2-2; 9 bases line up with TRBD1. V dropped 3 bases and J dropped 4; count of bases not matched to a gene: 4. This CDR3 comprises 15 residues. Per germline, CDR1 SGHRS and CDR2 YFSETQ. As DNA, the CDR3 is TGCGCCAGCAGCTCGGCGACAGGGGGCACCGGGGAGCTGTTTTTT. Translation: CASSSATGGTGELFF.

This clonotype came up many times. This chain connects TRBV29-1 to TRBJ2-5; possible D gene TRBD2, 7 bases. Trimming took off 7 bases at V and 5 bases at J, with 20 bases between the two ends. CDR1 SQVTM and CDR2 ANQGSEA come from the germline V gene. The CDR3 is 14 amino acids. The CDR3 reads CSGTARRGRETQYF. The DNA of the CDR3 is TGCAGCGGTACTGCGAGGCGGGGGCGGGAGACCCAGTACTTC.

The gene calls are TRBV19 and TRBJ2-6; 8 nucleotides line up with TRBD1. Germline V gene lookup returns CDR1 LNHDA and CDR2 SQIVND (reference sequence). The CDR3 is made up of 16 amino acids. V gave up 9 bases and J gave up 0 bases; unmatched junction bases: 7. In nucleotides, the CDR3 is TGTGCCAGCGCAGGGGGCGATCTCTCTGGGGCCAACGTCCTGACTTTC. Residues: CASAGGDLSGANVLTF.

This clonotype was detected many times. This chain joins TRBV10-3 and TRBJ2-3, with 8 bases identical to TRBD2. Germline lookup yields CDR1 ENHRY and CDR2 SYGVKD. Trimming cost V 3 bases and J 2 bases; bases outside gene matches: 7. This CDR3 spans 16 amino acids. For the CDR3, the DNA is TGTGCCATCAGTGAATCGGGACTAGGATCCACAGATACGCAGTATTTT. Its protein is CAISESGLGSTDTQYF.

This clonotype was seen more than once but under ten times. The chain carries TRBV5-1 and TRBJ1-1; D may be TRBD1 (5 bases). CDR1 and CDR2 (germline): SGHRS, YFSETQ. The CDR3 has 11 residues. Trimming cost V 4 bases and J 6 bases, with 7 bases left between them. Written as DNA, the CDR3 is TGCGCCAGCAGCGAGGGACCTGAAGCTTTCTTT. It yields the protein CASSEGPEAFF.

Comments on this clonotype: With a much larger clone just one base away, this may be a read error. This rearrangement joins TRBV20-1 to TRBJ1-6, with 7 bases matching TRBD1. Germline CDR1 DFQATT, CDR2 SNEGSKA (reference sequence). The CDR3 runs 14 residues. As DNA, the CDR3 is TGCAGTGCCATAGACAGGGCGCATAATTCACCCATCCACTTT. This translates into CSAIDRAHNSPIHF.

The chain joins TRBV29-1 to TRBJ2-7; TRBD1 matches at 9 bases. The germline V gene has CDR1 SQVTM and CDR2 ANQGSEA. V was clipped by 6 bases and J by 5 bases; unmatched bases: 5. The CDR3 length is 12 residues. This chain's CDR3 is CSVWDRANEQYF. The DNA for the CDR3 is TGCAGCGTCTGGGACAGGGCGAACGAGCAGTACTTC.

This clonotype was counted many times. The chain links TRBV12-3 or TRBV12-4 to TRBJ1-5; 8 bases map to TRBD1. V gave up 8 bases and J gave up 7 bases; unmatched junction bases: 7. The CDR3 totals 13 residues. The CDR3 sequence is CASVGQAGQPQHF. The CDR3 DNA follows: TGTGCCAGCGTGGGACAGGCAGGGCAGCCCCAGCATTTT.